Following are 14 T cell receptor beta chains from one sample sequenced in a study of cytomegalovirus exposure and HLA in healthy donors. Use of 60 Vbeta and 13 Jbeta primers characterized the PCR. Here immunoSEQ multiplex PCR was the method, and the copy in TCRdb shows in-frame clones only, minus some. The sample includes 100,000 to 150,000 clones, over 80% of them seen just once. The specimen sequenced was PBMCs. The receptors here all came from a middle-aged man in good health and CMV-seronegative.

This sequence joins TRBV10-3 and TRBJ2-1; 8 bases are a match to TRBD2. The V gene's germline CDR1 is ENHRY and CDR2 SYGVKD. The V segment lost 5 bases and the J segment 7 bases; nucleotides outside the gene matches: 13. This CDR3 spans 16 amino acids. CDR3: CAISPLGTGGANEQFF. As DNA, the CDR3 is TGTGCCATCAGTCCCCTGGGAACGGGGGGGGCGAATGAGCAGTTCTTC.

The chain combines TRBV28 with TRBJ2-2, with D perhaps TRBD1 (6 bases). CDR3 size: 17 residues. Germline V gene lookup returns CDR1 MDHEN and CDR2 SYDVKM. Trimming took off 6 bases at V and 4 bases at J, with 21 bases between the two ends. In DNA form, the CDR3 reads TGTGCCAGCAGCTTGACAGGCCGAAGGATCTTCACCGGGGAGCTGTTTTTT. Residues: CASSLTGRRIFTGELFF.

The sample holds one count of this clone. The same CDR3 is also encoded by other DNA sequences in this sample. The J gene is TRBJ2-2, the V gene TRBV7-3; 8 bases fit TRBD2. Trimming cost V 2 bases and J 4 bases; bases outside gene matches: 3. The CDR3 totals 15 residues. Germline V gene sequence: CDR1 SGHTA, CDR2 FQGTGA. The CDR3 region is CASSLGLAGTGELFF. In nucleotides, the CDR3 is TGTGCCAGCAGCTTAGGTCTAGCGGGCACCGGGGAGCTGTTTTTT.

The chain recombines TRBV7-3 with TRBJ2-3; D possibly corresponds to TRBD2 (5 bases). The V end lost 5 bases, the J end lost 0 bases, and 15 bases lay between the germline ends. The CDR3 spans 16 residues. Germline V gene sequence: CDR1 SGHTA, CDR2 FQGTGA. The CDR3 DNA sequence: TGTGCCAGCAGCCCCTCCGGACTGGGTAGCACAGATACGCAGTATTTT. It codes for CASSPSGLGSTDTQYF. The full variable domain, in which reference TRBV7-3 and TRBJ2-3 provide the parts outside the CDR3, is GAGVSQTPSNKVTEKGKYVELRCDPISGHTALYWYRQSLGQGPEFLIYFQGTGAADDSGLPNDRFFAVRPEGSVSTLKIQRTERGDSAVYLCASSPSGLGSTDTQYFGPGTRLTVL.

This chain uses TRBV6-1 with TRBJ1-2; 7 bases agree with TRBD1. J lost 5 bases, V lost 6 bases, and 12 bases had no gene match. The CDR3 loop spans 15 amino acids. The germline CDR1 and CDR2 sequences are MNHNS and SASEGT. The CDR3 DNA is TGTGCCAGCAGACCCGACAGGGCCCCTCGGTATGGCTACACCTTC. Encoded protein: CASRPDRAPRYGYTF.

The CDR3 region is CASSFTGSNQPQHF. The DNA of the CDR3 is TGTGCCAGCAGCTTCACAGGTAGCAATCAGCCCCAGCATTTT. V gene TRBV7-2 combines with J gene TRBJ1-5; weak D call: TRBD1 (5 bases). Trimming left V 3 bases short and J 0 bases short, with 6 bases between. Germline V gives CDR1 SGHTA, CDR2 FQGNSA. This CDR3 is 14 amino acids long.

In this sample, this clone turned up once. The chain uses TRBV19 and TRBJ2-5; D gene ambiguous. With 6 bases removed from V and 4 bases from J, the gap between germline ends came to 12 bases. This CDR3 is built from 13 residues. CDR1 is LNHDA, CDR2 SQIVND, per germline (reference sequence). The CDR3 spells CASSTVSGETQYF. CDR3 DNA sequence: TGTGCCAGTAGCACCGTGAGTGGAGAGACCCAGTACTTC.

The genes are TRBV5-1 and TRBJ2-7, with 9 bases that match TRBD2. The V gene's germline CDR1 is SGHRS and CDR2 YFSETQ. This CDR3 comprises 20 residues. V dropped 0 bases and J dropped 3; count of bases not matched to a gene: 19. The CDR3 coding sequence is TGCGCCAGCAGCTTGGCCAGCAAGACCTTACTAGCGGGCAAAAACTACGAGCAGTACTTC. The encoded protein is CASSLASKTLLAGKNYEQYF. Based on the CDR3 plus reference TRBV5-1 and TRBJ2-7, the full variable domain is KAGVTQTPRYLIKTRGQQVTLSCSPISGHRSVSWYQQTPGQGLQFLFEYFSETQRNKGNFPGRFSGRQFSNSRSEMNVSTLELGDSALYLCASSLASKTLLAGKNYEQYFGPGTRLTVT.

The J gene is TRBJ2-5, the V gene TRBV6-5; D may be TRBD1 (6 bases). V was trimmed by 0 bases and J by 1 base, leaving 12 bases between them. CDR3 length equals 16 residues. Germline CDR1 is MNHEY and CDR2 is SVGAGI. CDR3 loop: CASSYSSGASQETQYF. The DNA of the CDR3 is TGTGCCAGCAGTTACTCCTCAGGGGCGAGCCAAGAGACCCAGTACTTC.

The V call is TRBV6-1, the J call TRBJ1-4; perhaps TRBD1 as D (6 bases). Trimming shortened V by 3 bases and J by 3 bases, and 8 bases separated the two germline ends. The CDR3 length is 14 residues. Germline values: CDR1 MNHNS, CDR2 SASEGT. The CDR3 DNA sequence: TGTGCCAGCAGTGAGGGGGCTTCTAATGAAAAACTGTTTTTT. It encodes CASSEGASNEKLFF.

The chain couples TRBV7-8 to TRBJ2-1, with TRBD2 matching over 8 bases. The CDR3 runs to 16 residues. With V trimmed by 5 bases and J by 6 bases, 12 bases remained unmatched. CDR1 is SGHVS, CDR2 FQNEAQ, per germline. CDR3 nucleotide sequence: TGTGCCAGCAGCCCTGCGCCCGGGACTAGGGGCAATGAGCAGTTCTTC. Residues: CASSPAPGTRGNEQFF.

A single count supports this clone. V gene TRBV6-5 combines with J gene TRBJ2-2, with 10 bases that match TRBD1. The CDR3 has 15 residues. V gave up 4 bases and J gave up 5 bases; unmatched junction bases: 4. CDR1 and CDR2 from the germline V gene are MNHEY and SVGAGI. Written as DNA, the CDR3 is TGTGCCAGCAGTTCCGGGACAGGGGTGACCGGGGAGCTGTTTTTT. This translates into CASSSGTGVTGELFF.

This rearrangement joins TRBV27 to TRBJ2-7, with D tentatively TRBD2 (5 bases). Trimming removed 4 bases at V and 2 bases at J, with 18 bases between. The length of the CDR3 is 16 residues. Germline CDR1 MNHEY, CDR2 SMNVEV (reference sequence). The CDR3 reads CASSSPTGYSPYEQYF. CDR3 DNA sequence: TGTGCCAGCAGTTCACCAACGGGGTACTCGCCCTACGAGCAGTACTTC.

In its sample, this clone was seen once. The chain joins TRBV30 to TRBJ1-3; the D gene is possibly TRBD1 (5 bases). Between the trimmed V and J ends, which lost 8 bases and 0 bases, there was a span of 14 bases. Germline CDR1 and CDR2: GTSNPN and SVGIG (reference sequence). The CDR3 is 14 amino acids. In nucleotides, the CDR3 is TGTGCCGGAGACAGAACCAACTCTGGAAACACCATATATTTT. Translating gives CAGDRTNSGNTIYF. The variable domain in full, with the rest retrieved from reference TRBV30 and TRBJ1-3, is SQTIHQWPATLVQPVGSPLSLECTVEGTSNPNLYWYRQAAGRGLQLLFYSVGIGQISSEVPQNLSASRPQDRQFILSSKKLLLSDSGFYLCAGDRTNSGNTIYFGEGSWLTVV.